This is a list of T cell receptor beta chains from one sample in a study of Siglec-9 on CD8 T cells in melanoma. Clones were read by immunoSEQ multiplex PCR, and TCRdb kept only the in-frame ones, dropping some. The sample carries about 36,000 clones, roughly four fifths recorded once. The sequenced material came from Siglec-9- CD8+ T cells sorted from blood. The receptors here all came from a human donor in good health. CDR3s include the opening cysteine and the closing phenylalanine or tryptophan. D genes are given only for firm matches. Some rows mark clone size as missing; the rest say once, few, many or name a class of expanded clone.

>TRBV29-1|TRBJ1-1|12|.|.
CSVDQGKAEAFF
TGCAGCGTTGACCAGGGGAAGGCTGAAGCTTTCTTT
>TRBV28|TRBJ2-7|13|TRBD1|.
CASRTGGTYEQYF
TGTGCCAGCAGGACAGGGGGGACCTACGAGCAGTACTTC
>TRBV7-9|TRBJ2-7|13|TRBD1|.
CASSPPTGAEQYF
TGTGCCAGCAGCCCTCCGACAGGGGCCGAGCAGTACTTC
>TRBV5-1|TRBJ2-1|15|.|.
CASSLAGGPGNEQFF
TGCGCCAGCAGCTTGGCCGGAGGCCCAGGCAATGAGCAGTTCTTC
>TRBV7-9|TRBJ2-1|16|.|.
CASSFEGGSSYNEQFF
TGTGCCAGCAGCTTCGAGGGGGGGAGCTCCTACAATGAGCAGTTCTTC
>TRBV19|TRBJ1-1|14|.|few
CASGDRRLSTEAFF
TGTGCCAGTGGCGATAGACGCTTGAGTACTGAAGCTTTCTTT
>TRBV6-1|TRBJ1-5|12|.|few
CASSEVWGPQHF
TGTGCCAGCAGTGAAGTCTGGGGGCCCCAGCATTTT
>TRBV7-9|TRBJ1-1|15|.|few
CASSLAIGLRTEAFF
TGTGCCAGCAGCTTAGCGATAGGGTTGAGGACTGAAGCTTTCTTT
>TRBV4-1|TRBJ1-2|17|.|few
CASSPIDLLGGNYGYTF
TGCGCCAGCAGCCCAATAGACCTTCTCGGAGGGAACTATGGCTACACCTTC
>TRBV27|TRBJ2-7|15|TRBD2|once
CASSLSGGLAYEQYF
TGTGCCAGCAGTTTATCGGGAGGGCTAGCCTACGAGCAGTACTTC
>TRBV4-1|TRBJ2-1|13|.|once
CASSQVLGNEQFF
TGCGCCAGCAGCCAAGTACTAGGGAATGAGCAGTTCTTC
>TRBV6-1|TRBJ1-1|13|.|.
CASCYRENTEAFF
TGTGCCAGCTGCTACAGGGAGAACACTGAAGCTTTCTTT
>TRBV27|TRBJ2-7|16|.|.
CASSLSGANGPYEQYF
TGTGCCAGCAGTTTATCGGGGGCGAACGGACCCTACGAGCAGTACTTC
>TRBV19|TRBJ1-1|16|.|.
CASSIGGAWLYTEAFF
TGTGCCAGTAGTATCGGGGGGGCCTGGTTATACACTGAAGCTTTCTTT
>TRBV18|TRBJ2-1|12|.|.
CASSTTANEQFF
TGTGCCAGCTCAACCACCGCGAATGAGCAGTTCTTC
>TRBV7-8|TRBJ2-2|16|.|.
CASSTTGRYNTGELFF
TGTGCCAGCAGCACCACCGGGCGGTACAATACCGGGGAGCTGTTTTTT
>TRBV4-2|TRBJ1-4|16|.|once
CASSPQEGATNEKLFF
TGTGCCAGCAGCCCCCAGGAGGGCGCAACTAATGAAAAACTGTTTTTT
>TRBV13|TRBJ1-1|14|.|.
CASILGPEGTEAFF
.
>TRBV28|TRBJ2-5|14|.|.
CASSLDGPRETQYF
TGTGCCAGCAGTTTGGATGGCCCACGGGAGACCCAGTACTTC
>TRBV4-1|TRBJ2-3|17|TRBD2|.
CASSPFTTGGPVDTQYF
TGCGCCAGCAGCCCCTTTACTACGGGAGGGCCGGTAGATACGCAGTATTTT
>TRBV14|TRBJ1-1|15|TRBD1|few
CASSQGGQPNTEAFF
TGTGCCAGCAGCCAAGGGGGACAGCCGAACACTGAAGCTTTCTTT
>TRBV7-3|TRBJ2-2|16|TRBD1|few
CASSPLGQGYTGELFF
TGTGCCAGCAGCCCTCTCGGACAGGGATACACCGGGGAGCTGTTTTTT
>TRBV10-3|TRBJ1-3|18|TRBD1|.
CAISGEQGARISGNTIYF
TGTGCCATCAGTGGGGAACAGGGGGCCCGTATCTCTGGAAACACCATATATTTT
>TRBV29-1|TRBJ1-3|13|.|.
CSVGQGLENTIYF
TGCAGCGTTGGGCAGGGATTAGAAAACACCATATATTTT
>TRBV10-3|TRBJ2-7|14|TRBD1|.
CAISEPGQGDEQYF
TGTGCCATCAGTGAGCCGGGACAGGGGGACGAGCAGTACTTC
>TRBV10-3|TRBJ1-3|15|.|.
CAISESESTGNTIYF
TGTGCCATCAGTGAGTCGGAGAGCACTGGAAACACCATATATTTT